This T cell receptor beta chain came from a study of T cells in localized non-small cell lung cancer. Study-level results: Uninvolved adjacent lung had higher T cell clonality than tumor and all other tissues. Adjacent lung was found to contain a median approximately 50 of the top 100 tumor clones. Longer overall survival was associated with a higher density of T cells in the blood.

Sequenced by immunoSEQ multiplex PCR; TCRdb stores in-frame clones only, minus some. This table holds tens of thousands of clones, 90% found once. Trimming shortened V by 0 bases and J by 3 bases, and 7 bases separated the two germline ends. The CDR3 covers 13 residues. Germline CDR1 SGHDT, CDR2 YYEEEE. This clone appeared once. What it binds is unknown. J is TRBJ2-7 and V is TRBV5-6; no firm D call. This material consisted of peripheral blood, taken before any cancer treatment. The TCR sequence derives from a woman between 35 and 75 years old with stage I lung adenocarcinoma. CDR3 loop: CASSLGGNYEQYF. The CDR3 region has the DNA TGTGCCAGCAGCTTGGGGGGAAACTACGAGCAGTACTTC.